Described below is a single T cell receptor (beta chain) sequence and its context. Its cognate antigen has yet to be identified. The sample holds no much larger clone one base away, and base qualities are not on file. CDR1 and CDR2 were assigned from the germline V gene (reference sequence) as DFQATT and SNEGSKA. The CDR3 holds 14 amino acids from the cysteine to the phenylalanine. Just the 42-base CDR3 DNA is kept, in frame starting at base 1. Trimming accounts for 3 bases at V and 4 bases at J, while the number of junction bases matched to no gene is 6. This specimen's time point label, per the study, means: newly diagnosed GD, antithyroid drugs for less than 3 months. RNA was extracted from PBMCs in TRIzol for both TCR sequencing and RNA sequencing. The diagnosis of Graves' disease followed American Thyroid Association guidelines. Recruitment of patients was carried out at an endocrinology department in Xi'an, China. Each patient gave approximately 9.7 milliliters of peripheral blood, collected in an EDTA anticoagulant tube. PBMCs were isolated by Ficoll Paque Plus density gradient separation without further T cell sorting. An Agilent 2100 Bioanalyzer and agarose gel were used to assess RNA quality, and a NanoDrop 2000 was used to measure RNA concentration.

The sample belongs to a study of regulatory T cells in long-lasting Graves disease (dated by TCRdb to the early 2020s). Describing the broader study: Antithyroid drugs had been taken for less than 3 months by newly diagnosed Graves' disease patients. A total of roughly 33 samples were covered by TCR sequencing, comprising around 13 persistent and around 20 newly diagnosed Graves' disease patients. Persistent Graves' disease patients were compared with newly diagnosed Graves' disease patients by peripheral blood TCR sequencing and RNA sequencing. The study was registered as a clinical trial and conducted in China.

Broader findings and caveats from the paper: Persistent disease showed preferential use of TRBV28, TRBJ1-2 and TRBJ2-5, whereas newly diagnosed disease favored TRBV20-1 and TRBJ2-1. The study examined only peripheral blood because the primary lesion, thyroid tissue, could not be accessed. The authors acknowledged the small sample size as a limitation that may reduce accuracy. Sequencing and analysis were limited to the TCR beta chain. Lower TCR Shannon entropy and fewer highly expanded clones were observed in persistent Graves' disease patients than in newly diagnosed patients, which suggested clonal expansion. Patients with persistent disease shared more public clonotypes (around 2,500) than newly diagnosed patients did (approximately 970).

The library was prepared using multiplex PCR. Sequencing took place on an Illumina HiSeq 4000. CDR3 regions were amplified by Arm-PCR with iRepertoire HTBI primers to construct TCR beta libraries. Before sequencing, the PCR products went through gel purification. The study's own analysis went as follows. A total of roughly 65 TRBV and under 15 TRBJ segments were identified across samples and were used for gene usage analysis of CDR3 amino acid clonotypes. COPE and FqMerger were used to merge the filtered high-quality paired reads into contigs. Contigs were aligned with BLAST to IMGT TRBV, TRBD and TRBJ reference genes, and CDR3 was defined per IMGT. Highly expanded clones were defined as clonotypes with a frequency above 0.1%. Repertoire diversity was measured by Shannon entropy, and V-J evenness by the Gini coefficient. A clonotype found in more than one individual was treated as public. The public reads were run again by TCRdb, first through fastp at Q25 and then through MiXCR, and only productive beta chains were kept. Merged by CDR3 protein, the rows form single entries marked with the most common genes and DNA. The V and J calls, along with clone size, are taken from TCRdb and not from the paper's own processing. This sample lists 560,000 or so distinct CDR3 sequences; about 15% were detected once. More than 10% of the sample rests with the top ten.

These data were also filed under a second study, of T cells in Graves' hyperthyroidism and ophthalmopathy. That second publication adds: Graves' hyperthyroidism was defined as stable when no progression to ophthalmopathy occurred over 18 months of follow-up. Hyperthyroidism patients were newly diagnosed, with disease duration under 2 months, and aged 18 to 65 years. The study excluded patients with uncontrolled infections, other autoimmune diseases, pregnancy or lactation. Diagnoses relied on clinical symptoms, serum thyroxine and TRAb, thyroid ultrasound and orbital computed tomography. A first-round RT-PCR of the TCR CDR3 used the HTBI primer set with the Qiagen OneStep RT-PCR kit. Most expanded thyroid clonotypes (frequency above 0.001) were also detected in blood, a finding suggesting that blood repertoires may reflect thyroid immune responses. Ophthalmopathy was separated from stable hyperthyroidism by a 13 V-J signature model, with 85% to 90% sensitivity and approximately 81% specificity obtained in cross-validation and 80%/75% obtained in testing. In validation, the model predicted progression to ophthalmopathy a median of approximately 6.6 months before onset, with roughly 68% sensitivity and 72.22% specificity. A discovery cohort of around 100 patients, about 40 with Graves' ophthalmopathy and approximately 55 with stable Graves' hyperthyroidism, was used to find distinguishing TCR V-J signatures. Prospective prediction of ophthalmopathy was tested in an independent validation cohort of some 20 hyperthyroidism patients and some 17 patients who later progressed to ophthalmopathy. The 85 to 100 discovery patients were divided at random into training and test sets in a 7:3 ratio. The study also compared thyroid tissue and blood T-cell repertoires from five or six Graves' hyperthyroidism patients. Following sampling, methimazole starting at 30 mg daily was given to hyperthyroidism patients, and high-dose intravenous methylprednisolone was given to ophthalmopathy patients. Libraries were constructed in a second round of multiplex PCR, after which size selection and purification were carried out. Sequencing of the libraries was done on an Illumina HiSeq2000 using paired-end 100 bp reads. SOAPnuke was used to process the raw data, throwing out any read that contained adapters or uncalled bases, had a mean Phred below 15, or lacked an exact constant-primer or identifier match. High-quality paired reads were merged using COPE v1.2.5, and each unique nucleotide sequence was defined as a clonotype. MiTCR v1.1 was used to align the clonotypes against IMGT TRBV, TRBD and TRBJ reference segments. The analysis was restricted to V-J combinations with a frequency above 0.0001, which together covered around 99% of the repertoires. The TCS score was defined as the ratio of F50 (clonal expansion) to E x V (chaos), calculated using BLOSUM62-based TCRdist between CDR3 peptides within each V-J. Welch's t-statistics and random forest reduced 450 to 600 V-J features to some 14, which were used in a naive Bayes classifier (R e1071). No statistical method was used to set the sample size in advance, and investigators knew the group allocation. The paper describes TCR Vbeta CDR3 sequencing of 135 peripheral blood samples, made up of about 41 ophthalmopathy patients, around 78 hyperthyroidism patients and roughly 17 progressor patients.

This TCR came from a man aged 18 to 35 with Graves disease. Donor details come from another sample of the same person, matched by shared clones. The source was peripheral blood mononuclear cells (PBMCs), collected at new diagnosis, from a patient treated with antithyroid drugs. The chain couples TRBV20-1 to TRBJ2-7; 10 middle bases align to TRBD2. The CDR3 in this case is CSASPGLAEYEQYF. The DNA sequence follows: TGCAGTGCTAGTCCCGGACTAGCGGAATACGAGCAGTACTTC.